The 18 T cell receptor beta chains reported below all come from one sample, sequenced in a study of control samples from healthy donors and cancer patients. Sequencing used immunoSEQ multiplex PCR; TCRdb keeps in-frame clones, though not all of them. The sample holds around 170,000 clones, 85% to 90% seen once. Sequenced material: blood. Receptors were obtained from a woman between 25 and 40 years old in good health.

The chain joins TRBV6-1 to TRBJ2-1, with 13 bases matching TRBD2. Looked up from germline, CDR1 is MNHNS and CDR2 is SASEGT. The CDR3 runs 17 residues. The J segment lost 5 bases and the V segment lost 3 bases, leaving 7 bases of the junction unmatched. CDR3 region: CASSDGLAGAINNEQFF. CDR3 coding DNA: TGTGCCAGCAGTGACGGACTAGCGGGGGCAATAAACAATGAGCAGTTCTTC.

This clone was seen only once. The same CDR3 can be traced to other DNA sequences in this sample. V is TRBV9 and J is TRBJ1-2; no clear D gene. V was clipped by 3 bases and J by 3 bases, with 9 bases between them. This CDR3 region has 13 residues. Germline CDR1 is SGDLS and CDR2 is YYNGEE. CDR3 in amino acids: CASSGRGYYGYTF. The CDR3 DNA reads as TGTGCCAGCAGCGGTCGGGGATACTATGGCTACACCTTC.

V is TRBV6-1 and J is TRBJ1-6; D might be TRBD1 (5 bases). V lost 1 base and J 10 bases, leaving 8 bases between the germline ends. Germline-derived CDR1 and CDR2 are MNHNS and SASEGT. This CDR3 spans 13 amino acids. CDR3 sequence reads: CASSEEWGSPLHF. The CDR3 DNA reads as TGTGCCAGCAGTGAAGAATGGGGGTCACCCCTCCACTTT.

This rearrangement joins TRBV11-3 to TRBJ2-3; TRBD2 might be the D (6 bases). V lost 5 bases to trimming and J lost 4 bases, with 16 bases between them. Germline values: CDR1 SGHNT, CDR2 YENEEA. The CDR3 contains 15 residues. The CDR3 loop is CASSQIFGSADTQYF. The CDR3 DNA reads as TGTGCCAGCAGCCAGATCTTCGGGAGTGCAGATACGCAGTATTTT.

The chain has TRBV19 and TRBJ2-1; TRBD1 matches 7 bases. The CDR3 contains 15 residues. Germline trimming cut 6 bases from V and 1 base from J; bases unmatched to any gene: 6. Germline values: CDR1 LNHDA, CDR2 SQIVND (reference sequence). CDR3 DNA sequence: TGTGCCAGTAGGACAGGGTACCGGTCCTACAATGAGCAGTTCTTC. It encodes CASRTGYRSYNEQFF.

This chain uses TRBV7-9 with TRBJ2-7; D not certain. The V gene's germline CDR1 is SEHNR and CDR2 FQNEAQ (reference sequence). Between the trimmed V and J ends, which lost 4 bases and 6 bases, there was a span of 13 bases. The CDR3 spans 13 residues. The DNA for the CDR3 is TGTGCCAGCAGCTATCAATCAGGCGTCGAGCAGTACGTC. This encodes CASSYQSGVEQYV.

The V and J genes are TRBV9 and TRBJ1-6; 7 bases align to TRBD1. V was clipped by 2 bases and J by 6 bases; unmatched bases: 5. Germline CDR1 SGDLS, CDR2 YYNGEE. The CDR3 runs to 15 residues. CDR3 loop: CASSVVTGANSPLHF. Here the CDR3 DNA reads TGTGCCAGCAGCGTGGTCACAGGGGCTAATTCACCCCTCCACTTT.

The chain has TRBV6-2 or TRBV6-3 and TRBJ2-1; D uncertain. Trimming took off 5 bases at V and 8 bases at J, with 13 bases between the two ends. Germline-derived CDR1 and CDR2 are MNHEY and SVGEGT. The CDR3 is 13 amino acids. The CDR3 sequence: CASSQNGVYEQFF. The CDR3 DNA reads TGTGCCAGCAGTCAGAATGGTGTCTATGAGCAGTTCTTC.

The chain recombines TRBV21-1 with TRBJ2-1. TRBV21-1 is tagged as a pseudogene. The CDR3 totals 22 residues. DNA for the CDR3: TGTGCCAGCAGCGGGGTAGAGGATCCTACCGGTCGAGTCGCTAGTCTTTTTAGTGAGCAGTTCTTC. Its translation: CASSGVEDPTGRVASLFSEQFF.

The rearrangement uses TRBV6-1 and TRBJ1-1; perhaps TRBD1 as D (6 bases). The V and J ends lost 1 base and 1 base respectively, with 13 bases between them. The CDR3 spans 16 residues. Germline values: CDR1 MNHNS, CDR2 SASEGT. CDR3 sequence (DNA): TGTGCCAGCAGTGAAGGAGACAGGTACACGAACACTGAAGCTTTCTTT. Its protein is CASSEGDRYTNTEAFF.

The chain links TRBV3-1 (or the pseudogene TRBV3-2) to TRBJ1-2; 8 nucleotides agree with TRBD1. V was clipped by 4 bases and J by 2 bases; unmatched bases: 3. The CDR3 is 14 residues long. Germline CDR1 reads LGHDT; CDR2 reads YNNKEL (reference sequence). CDR3 DNA: TGTGCCAGCAGCCTCGGGACAGGCAACTATGGCTACACCTTC. Translating gives CASSLGTGNYGYTF.

Only one count was recorded for this clone. The V call is TRBV24-1, the J call TRBJ2-3, with 7 positions matching TRBD2. Trimming removed 5 bases from V and 4 bases from J; junction bases left unmatched: 11. The CDR3 spans 16 residues. Germline V CDR1 and CDR2: KGHDR, SFDVKD. The CDR3 loop reads CATSVGERDRPDTQYF. CDR3 in DNA: TGTGCCACCAGTGTCGGCGAGCGGGACCGTCCAGATACGCAGTATTTT.

J is TRBJ1-2 and V is TRBV29-1; 9 bases are a match to TRBD1. Germline V gene data show CDR1 as SQVTM and CDR2 as ANQGSEA. With V trimmed by 8 bases and J by 6 bases, 4 bases remained unmatched. The CDR3 is made up of 11 amino acids. CDR3 DNA: TGCAGCCTGGGACAGGGAAATGGCTACACCTTC. Translating it yields CSLGQGNGYTF.

The table lists this clone with a count of one. Sequence at one end of the junction differs from germline and may be a read error. This sequence joins TRBV7-2 and TRBJ1-3, with TRBD1 matching over 7 bases. The CDR3 runs to 14 residues. Germline loops: CDR1 SGHTA, CDR2 FQGNSA. For the CDR3, the DNA is TGTGCCAGCAGCTACCCCAGGGGGTCATCCCCCTCGCATTTT. Translating it yields CASSYPRGSSPSHF.

V and J are TRBV2 and TRBJ1-1; D is uncertain. The CDR3 loop spans 12 amino acids. Trimming shortened V by 7 bases and J by 10 bases, and 16 bases separated the two germline ends. The germline V gene has CDR1 SNHLY and CDR2 FYNNEI. DNA for the CDR3: TGTGCCAGCATTGGTATGGGCGCGGGAGCTTTCTTT. It encodes CASIGMGAGAFF.

This clone is a singleton in its sample. The CDR3, as DNA: TGTGCCAGCAGCTTAAGGCCGGGCTCGAGCTCCTATAATTCACCCCTCCACTTT. It encodes CASSLRPGSSSYNSPLHF. The chain couples TRBV5-6 to TRBJ1-6; no clear D. The germline V and J ends were trimmed by 2 bases and 0 bases, with 15 bases remaining between them. Germline CDR1 SGHDT, CDR2 YYEEEE. This CDR3 comprises 18 residues.

This chain connects TRBV6-6 to TRBJ1-1, with D possibly being TRBD1 (6 bases). The germline V gene encodes CDR1 MNHNY and CDR2 SVGAGI (reference sequence). CDR3 length: 15 residues. Trimming left V 5 bases short and J 4 bases short, with 17 bases between. The CDR3 loop is CASSRERGAGTEAFF. The CDR3 DNA reads as TGTGCCAGCAGTCGGGAACGGGGGGCGGGCACTGAAGCTTTCTTT.

This chain connects TRBV4-2 to TRBJ1-1; tentative D call: TRBD1 (5 bases). The length of the CDR3 is 17 residues. Germline V lookup: CDR1 LGHNA, CDR2 YNFKEQ. V shed 6 bases and J shed 1 base, with 21 bases lying between them. The DNA of the CDR3 is TGTGCCAGCAGACCGAAAATTGGGGGGACGGCGAACACTGAAGCTTTCTTT. Translating gives CASRPKIGGTANTEAFF.